The 22 T cell receptor beta chains reported below all come from one sample, sequenced in a study of memory CD4+ T cells and cytomegalovirus serostatus. Method: immunoSEQ multiplex PCR; TCRdb's copy keeps in-frame clones and lacks some. The data contain around 63,000 clones, 76% of them singletons. The sort gate was single viable CD3+CD4+CD8-CD45RO+ cells for memory CD4+ T cells. Material for sequencing was memory CD4+ T cells from blood. The receptors stem from an adult in good health and CMV-seropositive.

This chain joins TRBV9 and TRBJ2-5, with TRBD2 matching 9 bases. The CDR3 is made up of 16 amino acids. V lost 4 bases, J lost 3 bases, and 10 bases stayed unmatched. Germline-derived CDR1 and CDR2 are SGDLS and YYNGEE. The CDR3: CASSQVAAGGKETQYF. The CDR3 region has the DNA TGTGCCAGCAGCCAAGTCGCAGCGGGAGGTAAAGAGACCCAGTACTTC.

The chain has TRBV20-1 and TRBJ1-1; 10 bases align to TRBD1. The length of the CDR3 is 11 residues. The germline CDR1 and CDR2 sequences are DFQATT and SNEGSKA (reference sequence). V gave up 6 bases and J gave up 8 bases; unmatched junction bases: 3. The CDR3 protein is CSADRGQEAFF. The CDR3 DNA is TGCAGTGCCGACAGGGGGCAGGAAGCTTTCTTT.

The chain carries TRBV5-1 and TRBJ2-3; TRBD1 agrees at 9 bases. With 4 bases clipped from V and 2 bases from J, the junction kept 5 bases outside the gene matches. Germline loops: CDR1 SGHRS, CDR2 YFSETQ. This CDR3 has 15 residues. CDR3 in DNA: TGCGCCAGCAGCGCCGGGACAGGGATCACAGATACGCAGTATTTT. Its protein is CASSAGTGITDTQYF.

This clone appeared a few times. V is TRBV19 and J is TRBJ1-5, with D perhaps TRBD1 (6 bases). Germline V gene lookup returns CDR1 LNHDA and CDR2 SQIVND (reference sequence). Trimming took 5 bases from V and 0 from J, leaving 8 bases between them. The CDR3 consists of 14 residues. The CDR3 reads CASSRTVSNQPQHF. The CDR3 nucleotides are TGTGCCAGTAGTCGGACAGTTAGCAATCAGCCCCAGCATTTT.

This rearrangement joins TRBV2 to TRBJ1-4; D not resolved. The CDR3 spans 14 residues. Germline CDR1 is SNHLY and CDR2 is FYNNEI. V shed 8 bases and J shed 7 bases, with 17 bases lying between them. The CDR3 DNA follows: TGTGCCAGCCGGGGTAGCGGAGTACGTGAAAAACTGTTTTTT. Translation: CASRGSGVREKLFF.

The chain joins TRBV7-3 to TRBJ2-1; 9 bases agree with TRBD2. There are 15 residues in the CDR3. J gave up 6 bases and V 6 bases, and 9 bases lay outside the gene matches. CDR1 is SGHTA, CDR2 FQGTGA, per germline. CDR3 DNA sequence: TGTGCCAGCAGGCTAGGGCTAGCGGGGAGCAATGAGCAGTTCTTC. It codes for CASRLGLAGSNEQFF.

This clone was counted only a few times. The chain joins TRBV11-2 to TRBJ2-2, with 7 bases identical to TRBD1. In germline, CDR1 is SGHAT, CDR2 FQNNGV. With V trimmed by 1 base and J by 2 bases, 4 bases remained unmatched. The CDR3 runs 16 residues. DNA for the CDR3: TGTGCCAGCAGCTTAGCCCGGGACAGAAACACCGGGGAGCTGTTTTTT. Its translation: CASSLARDRNTGELFF. Using reference TRBV11-2 and TRBJ2-2 for the parts outside the CDR3, the full variable domain is EAGVAQSPRYKIIEKRQSVAFWCNPISGHATLYWYQQILGQGPKLLIQFQNNGVVDDSQLPKDRFSAERLKGVDSTLKIQPAKLEDSAVYLCASSLARDRNTGELFFGEGSRLTVL.

This rearrangement joins TRBV7-2 to TRBJ2-7; TRBD1 might be the D (6 bases). Trimming took 1 base from V and 2 from J, leaving 12 bases between them. This CDR3 has 15 amino acids. In germline, CDR1 is SGHTA, CDR2 FQGNSA. The CDR3 coding sequence is TGTGCCAGCAGCTTAGTGCAGGGGATAACCTACGAGCAGTACTTC. It encodes CASSLVQGITYEQYF.

This rearrangement joins TRBV5-6 to TRBJ2-7; D remains ambiguous. V dropped 0 bases and J dropped 7 bases, with 17 bases sitting between them. The germline V gene encodes CDR1 SGHDT and CDR2 YYEEEE. The CDR3 contains 15 residues. Here the CDR3 reads CASSLASLRGNEQYF. The DNA for the CDR3 is TGTGCCAGCAGCTTGGCCAGTTTAAGAGGAAATGAGCAGTACTTC.

The chain uses TRBV11-1 and TRBJ2-3, with TRBD1 identical over 9 bases. The trim removed 5 bases at V and 1 base at J, leaving 7 bases unmatched. The CDR3 extends over 16 amino acids. Germline values: CDR1 SGHAT, CDR2 FQDESV (reference sequence). The CDR3, as DNA: TGTGCCAGCAGCCTTCGGGGGGACAGGGGCACAGATACGCAGTATTTT. Its translation is CASSLRGDRGTDTQYF. The whole variable domain, filled in from reference TRBV11-1 and TRBJ2-3, reads EAEVAQSPRYKITEKSQAVAFWCDPISGHATLYWYRQILGQGPELLVQFQDESVVDDSQLPKDRFSAERLKGVDSTLKIQPAELGDSAMYLCASSLRGDRGTDTQYFGPGTRLTVL.

This clone was observed a few times. This chain links TRBV6-6 with TRBJ2-7, with no clear D. The CDR3 sequence is 13 residues long. Germline loops: CDR1 MNHNY, CDR2 SVGAGI (reference sequence). The V end was cut by 5 bases, the J end by 6 bases, with 14 bases between. The CDR3 DNA is TGTGCCAGCAGTCCACTCAAGGACGGCGAGCAGTACTTC. Protein: CASSPLKDGEQYF.

The chain combines TRBV30 with TRBJ2-5; 11 bases map to TRBD2. The CDR3 runs to 14 residues. The germline V gene encodes CDR1 GTSNPN and CDR2 SVGIG (reference sequence). The J segment lost 3 bases and the V segment lost 5 bases, leaving 5 bases of the junction unmatched. The chain's CDR3 is CAWAPGLAEETQYF. The DNA of the CDR3 is TGTGCCTGGGCCCCGGGACTAGCGGAAGAGACCCAGTACTTC.

The chain combines TRBV5-1 with TRBJ2-5; a weak D match, TRBD2 (5 bases). V was trimmed by 2 bases and J by 7 bases, leaving 9 bases between them. Germline values: CDR1 SGHRS, CDR2 YFSETQ. This CDR3 spans 12 amino acids. In DNA form, the CDR3 reads TGCGCCAGCAGCTTCGGAGAGGGGACCCAGTACTTC. Translating gives CASSFGEGTQYF.

This clone was seen a single time. The V gene is TRBV19, the J gene TRBJ1-4, with 10 bases lining up with TRBD1. CDR1 and CDR2 (germline): LNHDA, SQIVND (reference sequence). Trimming cost V 6 bases and J 8 bases; bases outside gene matches: 6. The CDR3 spans 14 residues. The CDR3 region has the DNA TGTGCCAGTAGGCGGGACAGGGGAGTCGAAAAACTGTTTTTT. Protein: CASRRDRGVEKLFF.

J is TRBJ2-3 and V is TRBV2; no clear D gene. Trimming stripped 4 bases from V and 3 bases from J, with 11 bases between. The CDR3 consists of 14 residues. The germline CDR1 and CDR2 sequences are SNHLY and FYNNEI. Written as DNA, the CDR3 is TGTGCCAGCAGTGTCCAGCTCATGACAGATACGCAGTATTTT. Translating gives CASSVQLMTDTQYF. Full variable domain (remainder filled in from reference TRBV2 and TRBJ2-3): EPEVTQTPSHQVTQMGQEVILRCVPISNHLYFYWYRQILGQKVEFLVSFYNNEISEKSEIFDDQFSVERPDGSNFTLKIRSTKLEDSAMYFCASSVQLMTDTQYFGPGTRLTVL.

The V gene is TRBV9, the J gene TRBJ1-3; D unclear. Trimming removed 1 base at V and 0 bases at J, with 8 bases between. Germline V lookup: CDR1 SGDLS, CDR2 YYNGEE. The CDR3 runs to 15 residues. Here the CDR3 DNA reads TGTGCCAGCAGCGTAAACGGTGGCTCTGGAAACACCATATATTTT. Its protein is CASSVNGGSGNTIYF.

J is TRBJ2-7 and V is TRBV25-1, with D perhaps TRBD2 (5 bases). Trimming took off 6 bases at V and 6 bases at J, with 9 bases between the two ends. This CDR3 has 11 residues. CDR1 MGHDK and CDR2 SYGVNS come from the germline V gene. DNA for the CDR3: TGTGCCAGCAGAAAGGAGGTCGAGCAGTACTTC. This codes for CASRKEVEQYF.

This chain uses TRBV7-2 with TRBJ1-4; D is unresolved. Germline loops: CDR1 SGHTA, CDR2 FQGNSA. CDR3 size: 14 residues. Trimming stripped 0 bases from V and 8 bases from J, with 10 bases between. CDR3 bases: TGTGCCAGCAGCTTAGCAGGGATCGACGAAAAACTGTTTTTT. Its protein is CASSLAGIDEKLFF.

This clone has just a few counts. The chain uses TRBV29-1 and TRBJ1-1; 8 bases align to TRBD1. The V segment lost 5 bases and the J segment 4 bases; nucleotides outside the gene matches: 6. CDR1 and CDR2 from the germline V gene are SQVTM and ANQGSEA. The CDR3 length is 13 residues. The CDR3 nucleotides read TGCAGCGTTACCTACAGGGGGGGCACTGAAGCTTTCTTT. Protein product: CSVTYRGGTEAFF.

This clone is a singleton in its sample. The rearrangement uses TRBV28 and TRBJ2-3; 8 positions agree with TRBD1. This CDR3 contains 16 residues. V trimming: 3 bases; J trimming: 1 base; junction bases outside the gene matches: 6. CDR1 is MDHEN and CDR2 is SYDVKM in the germline V gene. The CDR3 region is CASSFFDRGGTDTQYF. CDR3 in DNA: TGTGCCAGCAGTTTTTTCGACAGGGGTGGCACAGATACGCAGTATTTT.

This chain joins TRBV9 and TRBJ2-3, with 10 bases identical to TRBD2. The CDR3 runs to 15 residues. The junction had 1 base not matched to a gene; V was cut back by 1 base and J by 2 bases. CDR1 and CDR2 (germline): SGDLS, YYNGEE. The CDR3 reads CASSVLAGDTDTQYF. CDR3 DNA sequence: TGTGCCAGCAGCGTACTAGCGGGGGACACAGATACGCAGTATTTT.

This clone was counted a single time. The gene calls are TRBV10-3 and TRBJ1-1; D is possibly TRBD1 (5 bases). Trimming took 10 bases from V and 1 from J, leaving 19 bases between them. The CDR3 is 15 amino acids. Germline V gives CDR1 ENHRY, CDR2 SYGVKD. In nucleotides, the CDR3 is TGTGCCACGAGACCGGGGGAAAGGTCGAACACTGAAGCTTTCTTT. Translation gives CATRPGERSNTEAFF.